The T cell receptor (beta chain) under discussion was sequenced for a study of cytomegalovirus exposure and HLA in healthy donors. Study observations and caveats: V- and J-gene trimming in TCR beta was tied to a missense DCLRE1C variant by an analysis performed later. Follow-up analysis seemed to connect common viral pathogens with several of the most significant clusters identified.

Germline CDR1 MNHNY, CDR2 SVGAGI (reference sequence). Trimming took off 7 bases at V and 0 bases at J, with 13 bases between the two ends. This CDR3 is 15 amino acids long. This clone came up a few times. Its target is not known. Vbeta (60) and Jbeta (13) primers were used in the PCR. Per the authors' pipeline: There were 80 million to 95 million unique TCR beta chains by a later count, and 8.5 million to 14 million of them were shared. Profiling relied on immunoSEQ multiplex PCR, and the TCRdb table lists in-frame clones only, not all of them. The V and J calls and clone size are taken from that table; D and trimming were inferred from the DNA. The sample has 120,000 to 150,000 clones, approximately 9% seen once.

Sample: PBMCs. The sequence was obtained from a male donor in good health and CMV-seronegative. The chain combines TRBV6-6 with TRBJ1-5; a possible D gene is TRBD1 (5 bases). CDR3 DNA sequence: TGTGCCAGCACCCCCGGGGGGGGTAGCAATCAGCCCCAGCATTTT. It is translated as CASTPGGGSNQPQHF.